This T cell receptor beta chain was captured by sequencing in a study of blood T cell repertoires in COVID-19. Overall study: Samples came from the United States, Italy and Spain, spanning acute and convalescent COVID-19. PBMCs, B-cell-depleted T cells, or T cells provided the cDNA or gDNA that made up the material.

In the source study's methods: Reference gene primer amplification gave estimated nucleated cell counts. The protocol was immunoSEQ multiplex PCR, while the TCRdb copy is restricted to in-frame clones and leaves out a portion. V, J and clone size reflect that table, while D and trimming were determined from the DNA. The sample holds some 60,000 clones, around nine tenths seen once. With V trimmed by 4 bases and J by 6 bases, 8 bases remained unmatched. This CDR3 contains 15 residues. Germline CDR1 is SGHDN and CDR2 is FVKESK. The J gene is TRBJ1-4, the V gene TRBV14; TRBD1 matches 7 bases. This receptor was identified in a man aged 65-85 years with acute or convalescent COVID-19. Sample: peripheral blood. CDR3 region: CASSPVEGADEKLFF. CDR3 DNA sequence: TGTGCCAGCAGCCCCGTGGAGGGGGCGGATGAAAAACTGTTTTTT. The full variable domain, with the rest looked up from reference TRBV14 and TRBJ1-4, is EAGVTQFPSHSVIEKGQTVTLRCDPISGHDNLYWYRRVMGKEIKFLLHFVKESKQDESGMPNNRFLAERTGGTYSTLKVQPAELEDSGVYFCASSPVEGADEKLFFGSGTQLSVL.